This T cell receptor beta chain was sequenced during a study of shared clonotypes between healthy human individuals. CDR1 LNHDA and CDR2 SQIVND come from the germline V gene (reference sequence). J was trimmed by 0 bases and V by 3 bases; bases with no gene match: 11. This CDR3 is 17 amino acids long. General study points: In having few donors, the study represented limited genetic and exposure-history diversity.

Of note for this clone: The antigen remains undetermined.

Splitting of each subset's genomic DNA was done evenly across several immunoSEQ plates. Assay: immunoSEQ multiplex PCR; the TCRdb copy retains only in-frame clones and omits some. Here the sample spans about 1,500,000 clones, more than 95% being singletons. The source of this sequence is a man under 40 in good health. The J gene is TRBJ2-7, the V gene TRBV19, with 7 bases aligning to TRBD1. Sequencing was done on a sample of naive CD4+ T cells sorted from blood. Subset noted: CD45RA+ positively selected. Here the CDR3 reads CASSILPGQASSYEQYF. Here the CDR3 DNA reads TGTGCCAGTAGTATTTTACCCGGACAGGCCAGCTCCTACGAGCAGTACTTC.